These T cell receptor beta chains were read from a single sample in a study of OX40 agonist ivuxolimab in advanced cancers. Sequencing was performed with immunoSEQ multiplex PCR; in TCRdb, only in-frame clones are kept and a portion is missing. The profile shows about 33,000 clones, roughly 89% of them singletons. The sample in question was CD4+ or CD8+ T cells sorted from blood, obtained in a trial of the OX40 agonist ivuxolimab. The receptor set was obtained from an adult with an advanced solid tumor such as melanoma, head and neck, liver or kidney cancer. Each CDR3 is given with its conserved first and last residue. Each record gives: J gene, V gene, D gene, clone size, CDR3 DNA, CDR3 protein. D genes are given only for firm matches. Size is stated for part of the rows, as once, few or many counts, or as a class when the clone is expanded.

>TRBJ2-1|TRBV29-1|-|-
TGCAGCGTTCAAGGTGAATCTTGGCATGAGCAGTTCTTC
CSVQGESWHEQFF
>TRBJ2-4|TRBV13|-|-
TGTGCCAGCAGCCTCCCGGACGGCCGGGACTTAGGCATTCAGTACTTC
CASSLPDGRDLGIQYF
>TRBJ2-7|TRBV20-1|-|-
TGCAGTGCTAGACTAGTGGACGAGCAGTACTTC
CSARLVDEQYF
>TRBJ2-7|TRBV19|TRBD1|-
TGTGCCAGTAGTACCTCGGGACAGGGGTCCTACGAGCAGTACTTC
CASSTSGQGSYEQYF
>TRBJ2-5|TRBV10-1|-|few
TGCGCCAACGCCCTTTGGTGCGCGGAGGGGTACCAAGAGACCCAGTACTTC
CANALWCAEGYQETQYF
>TRBJ2-7|TRBV5-1|TRBD2|-
TGCGCCAGCAGCTCATCCCCTAGCGGGAGGGTGATCTACGAGCAGTACTTC
CASSSSPSGRVIYEQYF
>TRBJ2-3|TRBV27|-|-
TGTGCCAGCAGTTCTCGGCAGGGTAGCACAGATACGCAGTATTTT
CASSSRQGSTDTQYF
>TRBJ2-3|TRBV19|-|-
TGTGCCAGTAGTATAGATGACTTCACAGATACGCAGTATTTT
CASSIDDFTDTQYF
>TRBJ2-7|TRBV28|-|-
TGTGCCAGCAGTTTGGGGGGATCGTCTATTAGTGTCGAGCAGTACTTC
CASSLGGSSISVEQYF
>TRBJ2-7|TRBV6-8|-|-
TGTGCCAGCAGTCCTCGGCGGAAGATCTCCTACGAGCAGTACTTC
CASSPRRKISYEQYF
>TRBJ2-3|TRBV9|TRBD2|-
TGTGCCAGCAGCGGATTAGCGGGTGAGGGCCCAGATACGCAGTATTTT
CASSGLAGEGPDTQYF
>TRBJ2-7|TRBV4-1|-|-
TGCGCCAGCAGCCAAGGAAGGAACAGTTTTTACGAGCAGTACTTC
CASSQGRNSFYEQYF
>TRBJ2-7|TRBV2|-|-
TGTGCCAGTAGCGGCTACGAGCAGTACTTC
CASSGYEQYF
>TRBJ2-5|TRBV25-1|-|once
TGTGCCAGCGGCATAGTCCAAGAGACCCAGTACTTC
CASGIVQETQYF
>TRBJ2-5|TRBV10-3|TRBD2|-
TGTGCCTCTAGCGGGGGGGACCAAGAGACCCAGTACTTC
CASSGGDQETQYF
>TRBJ2-1|TRBV2|-|-
TGTGCCAGCTCGACACCCCCTGAGCAGTTCTTC
CASSTPPEQFF
>TRBJ2-1|TRBV13|TRBD2|-
TGTGCCAGCAGCTTTGGACTAGCGGGAGTGACTAGGGAGCAGTTCTTC
CASSFGLAGVTREQFF
>TRBJ2-7|TRBV5-6|-|-
TGTGCCAGCAGCTTGGGAACCGGGCAAACCGTCTACGAGCAGTACTTC
CASSLGTGQTVYEQYF
>TRBJ2-7|TRBV5-1|TRBD1|-
TGCGCCAGCAGCTTTACAGGGGTCGAGCAGTACTTC
CASSFTGVEQYF
>TRBJ2-3|TRBV11-2|-|-
TGTGCCAGCAGCTTAGGGAGTAGGGCAGATACGCAGTATTTT
CASSLGSRADTQYF
>TRBJ1-4|TRBV19|-|-
TGTGCCAGTAGTATAGATCTGAGAAGACCCCATGCAACTAATGAAAAACTGTTTTTT
CASSIDLRRPHATNEKLFF
>TRBJ2-3|TRBV27|TRBD2|-
TGTGCCAGCAGTTTCGGAGCGGGAGGGCTTTCAGATACGCAGTATTTT
CASSFGAGGLSDTQYF
>TRBJ2-6|TRBV28|TRBD2|-
TGTGCCAGCAGTTTATTTGGCGGGAGGCCCTCTGGGGCCAACGTCCTGACTTTC
CASSLFGGRPSGANVLTF
>TRBJ2-1|TRBV29-1|-|-
TGCAGCGCTCTTACTAGACTAAGCTCCTACAATGAGCAGTTCTTC
CSALTRLSSYNEQFF